These 21 T cell receptor beta chains came from one sample sequenced in a study of CD8 T cells in Susac syndrome. RNA totalling roughly 0.45 to 1 ug underwent reverse transcription with random hexamers. TCRdb reanalysed the immunoSEQ multiplex PCR reads using MiXCR and keeps one entry per CDR3 protein. Of 100,000 or so distinct CDR3 sequences listed, over 90% are singletons. Sequences were obtained from CD4+ T cells from PBMCs. All receptors derive from a human donor in good health.

The chain links TRBV12-3 or TRBV12-4 to TRBJ2-1; D is ambiguous. The CDR3 is 12 amino acids. The V end was cut by 5 bases, the J end by 7 bases, with 9 bases between. DNA of the CDR3: TGTGCCAGCAGTCCGTCCACAAATGAGCAGTTCTTC. It codes for CASSPSTNEQFF.

The chain uses TRBV19 and TRBJ2-1; 8 bases match TRBD2. Germline V gene sequence: CDR1 LNHDA, CDR2 SQIVND (reference sequence). Trimming at V came to 5 bases and at J to 7 bases, leaving 13 bases not matched to a gene. The CDR3 consists of 16 residues. For the CDR3, the DNA is TGTGCCAGTAGTTCTTCCATCGGGAGGGGTAGTAATGAGCAGTTCTTC. Residues: CASSSSIGRGSNEQFF.

The rearrangement links TRBV7-3 to TRBJ2-2, with D tentatively TRBD1 (5 bases). Germline V CDR1 and CDR2: SGHTA, FQGTGA. Trimming pared 4 bases from V and 6 bases from J, leaving 9 bases between. There are 13 residues in the CDR3. In DNA, the CDR3 is TGTGCCAGCAGCTCAAGGGGTTCCGGGGAGCTGTTTTTT. This translates into CASSSRGSGELFF. The full variable domain, rest sourced from reference TRBV7-3 and TRBJ2-2, is GAGVSQTPSNKVTEKGKYVELRCDPISGHTALYWYRQSLGQGPEFLIYFQGTGAADDSGLPNDRFFAVRPEGSVSTLKIQRTERGDSAVYLCASSSRGSGELFFGEGSRLTVL.

CDR3 sequence: CASSQHSGGNEQFF. CDR3 DNA sequence: TGTGCCAGCAGCCAACATAGTGGAGGCAATGAGCAGTTCTTC. The chain is built from TRBV3-1 and TRBJ2-1, with D possibly TRBD2 on 5 matching bases. The CDR3 runs to 14 residues. Trimming stripped 2 bases from V and 6 bases from J, with 11 bases between. Per the germline V gene, CDR1 is LGHDT and CDR2 is YNNKEL (reference sequence).

The CDR3 reads CASSQDTQDNYGYTF. The CDR3 DNA reads as TGCGCCAGCAGCCAAGACACGCAGGACAACTATGGCTACACCTTC. The rearrangement joins TRBV4-3 to TRBJ1-2; D not resolved. V gave up 0 bases and J gave up 2 bases, with 10 bases separating them. The CDR3 consists of 15 residues. Germline V CDR1 and CDR2: LGHNA, YSLEER.

The genes are TRBV20-1 and TRBJ2-7; 11 nucleotides match TRBD2. The germline gives CDR1 DFQATT, CDR2 SNEGSKA (reference sequence). CDR3 length equals 16 residues. The junction had 13 bases not matched to a gene; V was cut back by 6 bases and J by 3 bases. The CDR3 reads CSATRGGTSGNYEQYF. Written as DNA, the CDR3 is TGCAGTGCGACCAGGGGAGGGACTAGCGGAAACTACGAGCAGTACTTC.

The sample holds one count of this clonotype. The V call is TRBV3-1, the J call TRBJ2-7; D may be TRBD2 (6 bases). The CDR3 contains 15 residues. V was cut by 1 base and J by 5 bases, with 15 bases left in between. Germline-derived CDR1 and CDR2 are LGHDT and YNNKEL (reference sequence). Written as DNA, the CDR3 is TGTGCCAGCAGCCAAGGACAGTCGACTAGGAACGAGCAGTACTTC. Protein product: CASSQGQSTRNEQYF.

The chain recombines TRBV29-1 with TRBJ2-3; possibly TRBD2 for D (6 bases). The CDR3 runs to 13 residues. V lost 5 bases to trimming and J lost 2 bases, with 11 bases between them. Germline values: CDR1 SQVTM, CDR2 ANQGSEA. This CDR3 is CSVIGSDTDTQYF. CDR3 DNA sequence: TGCAGCGTTATCGGGAGTGACACAGATACGCAGTATTTT.

This chain connects TRBV5-4 to TRBJ2-5, with 8 bases that match TRBD2. Unmatched junction bases numbered 5, after V lost 1 base and J lost 3 bases. The CDR3 loop spans 15 amino acids. Germline assignment: CDR1 SGHNT and CDR2 YYREEE (reference sequence). CDR3 protein: CASSLTGGAKETQYF. Written as DNA, the CDR3 is TGTGCCAGCAGCTTGACGGGGGGGGCGAAAGAGACCCAGTACTTC.

This chain uses TRBV20-1 with TRBJ1-1, with unresolved D. The CDR3 runs to 11 residues. Germline lookup yields CDR1 DFQATT and CDR2 SNEGSKA (reference sequence). V was pared by 5 bases and J by 7 bases, with 11 bases between. In DNA, the CDR3 is TGCAGTGCTGCCCCTCACGGTGAAGCTTTCTTT. This codes for CSAAPHGEAFF.

J is TRBJ1-1 and V is TRBV18; 9 positions agree with TRBD1. Trimming at V came to 3 bases and at J to 3 bases, leaving 8 bases not matched to a gene. Germline V gene data show CDR1 as KGHSH and CDR2 as LQKENI. The CDR3 totals 16 residues. Here the CDR3 reads CASSPFMTGGDTEAFF. The CDR3 bases are TGTGCCAGCTCACCCTTTATGACAGGGGGGGACACTGAAGCTTTCTTT.

This clonotype was counted a single time. This rearrangement joins TRBV2 to TRBJ1-5, with 10 positions matching TRBD1. The CDR3 is 16 residues long. CDR1 and CDR2 (germline): SNHLY, FYNNEI. V dropped 3 bases and J dropped 7; count of bases not matched to a gene: 9. In DNA, the CDR3 is TGTGCCAGCAGTGATCCTTCCGGGACAGGGGAACAGCCCCAGCATTTT. This translates into CASSDPSGTGEQPQHF.

This sequence joins TRBV9 and TRBJ2-1; D is possibly TRBD2 (6 bases). Germline CDR1 is SGDLS and CDR2 is YYNGEE. The CDR3 is 16 residues long. The V and J ends lost 0 bases and 6 bases respectively, with 16 bases between them. For the CDR3, the DNA is TGTGCCAGCAGCGTAGGCGCGGGAACGACCTGCAATGAGCAGTTCTTC. It translates to CASSVGAGTTCNEQFF.

The chain is built from TRBV29-1 and TRBJ2-7; 12 bases match TRBD2. Germline assignment: CDR1 SQVTM and CDR2 ANQGSEA. Unmatched junction bases numbered 3, after V lost 6 bases and J lost 0 bases. The CDR3 spans 14 residues. Here the CDR3 reads CSVGLAGSSYEQYF. CDR3 DNA: TGCAGCGTGGGACTAGCGGGTAGCTCCTACGAGCAGTACTTC.

The chain recombines TRBV6-2 or TRBV6-3 with TRBJ1-2, with D possibly being TRBD1 (6 bases). CDR3 length: 14 residues. Trimming removed 5 bases at V and 4 bases at J, with 14 bases between. Germline CDR1 is MNHEY and CDR2 is SVGEGT. The CDR3 region is CASSPDRLGYGYTF. CDR3 in DNA: TGTGCCAGCAGTCCTGACAGGCTCGGCTATGGCTACACCTTC.

The gene calls are TRBV23-1 and TRBJ2-7; TRBD1 agrees at 9 bases. TRBV23-1 is labeled an ORF, and its function is uncertain. The trim removed 3 bases at V and 1 base at J, leaving 10 bases unmatched. This CDR3 has 17 amino acids. CDR3 protein: CASSHLPQGAGSYEQYF. Here the CDR3 DNA reads TGCGCCAGCAGTCATTTACCACAGGGGGCAGGGTCCTACGAGCAGTACTTC.

The chain uses TRBV5-1 and TRBJ2-4; no clear D gene. V gave up 8 bases and J gave up 0 bases, with 24 bases separating them. The V gene's germline CDR1 is SGHRS and CDR2 YFSETQ. CDR3 length: 18 residues. CDR3 sequence (DNA): TGCGCCAGGGGTCCACGTGGCGTCTATAAACTAGCCAAAAACATTCAGTACTTC. It yields the protein CARGPRGVYKLAKNIQYF.

The rearrangement links TRBV7-2 to TRBJ1-4, with D unresolved. The CDR3 extends over 16 amino acids. From germline, CDR1 is SGHTA and CDR2 FQGNSA. V lost 3 bases and J lost 0, with 11 bases in between. The CDR3, as DNA: TGTGCCAGCAGCTTCGTCAGTACTGCAACTAATGAAAAACTGTTTTTT. Its protein is CASSFVSTATNEKLFF.

V and J are TRBV5-4 and TRBJ2-5; 7 nucleotides agree with TRBD1. V was pared by 1 base and J by 4 bases, with 4 bases of the junction left unmatched. CDR1 and CDR2 (germline): SGHNT, YYREEE (reference sequence). This CDR3 has 14 amino acids. Here the CDR3 reads CASSLFRQGETQYF. The CDR3 coding sequence is TGTGCCAGCAGCTTGTTTCGACAGGGAGAGACCCAGTACTTC.

J is TRBJ2-1 and V is TRBV6-2 or TRBV6-3; 9 bases are a match to TRBD2. This CDR3 region has 16 residues. V lost 7 bases and J lost 3; bases outside the gene matches: 10. The germline V gene encodes CDR1 MNHEY and CDR2 SVGEGT. This CDR3 is CASTTERLAVYNEQFF. The DNA for the CDR3 is TGTGCCAGCACCACCGAGAGACTAGCGGTCTACAATGAGCAGTTCTTC.

The chain combines TRBV30 with TRBJ2-7; 8 bases are a match to TRBD1. Per germline, CDR1 GTSNPN and CDR2 SVGIG (reference sequence). The CDR3 consists of 12 residues. Losses at the gene ends were 7 bases for V and 3 bases for J; bases not matched to a gene: 5. The CDR3: CAFIDRGYEQYF. For the CDR3, the DNA is TGTGCCTTTATTGACAGGGGCTACGAGCAGTACTTC.